The 12 T cell receptor beta chains presented below share a single source sample, sequenced in a study of blood T cell repertoires in COVID-19. Data came from immunoSEQ multiplex PCR; TCRdb stores just in-frame clones and leaves some out. The sample records around 210,000 clones, approximately 91% being singletons. Sequencing was performed on peripheral blood. These receptor sequences come from a man over 45 with COVID-19, enrolled during active disease.

This chain uses TRBV28 with TRBJ1-2, with 8 bases identical to TRBD1. CDR3 size: 15 residues. The V gene end was trimmed by 3 bases and the J gene end by 5 bases; junction bases not matched to a gene: 8. Per the germline V gene, CDR1 is MDHEN and CDR2 is SYDVKM. CDR3 nucleotides: TGTGCCAGCAGTTTGGCAGGGGGCGCAGGGTATGGCTACACCTTC. It encodes CASSLAGGAGYGYTF.

The CDR3 region is CASSAKSGGTYEQYF. The CDR3 bases are TGTGCCAGCTCAGCAAAAAGCGGGGGTACCTACGAGCAGTACTTC. The chain employs TRBV18 and TRBJ2-7; 8 nucleotides agree with TRBD2. Germline V lookup: CDR1 KGHSH, CDR2 LQKENI. The CDR3 has 15 amino acids. After removal of 5 bases from V and 2 bases from J, the junction contained 8 bases not matched to a gene.

This clone was counted once. This rearrangement joins TRBV7-8 to TRBJ2-3; D perhaps matches TRBD1 (6 bases). CDR1 and CDR2 from the germline V gene are SGHVS and FQNEAQ. The CDR3 is 16 residues long. V was shortened by 0 bases and J by 3 bases, with 13 bases between the two germline ends. CDR3 amino acids: CASSLASSQGTDTQYF. The DNA for the CDR3 is TGTGCCAGCAGCTTAGCCTCCTCCCAGGGGACAGATACGCAGTATTTT.

The chain has TRBV15 and TRBJ1-5; D remains unclear. V shed 5 bases and J shed 3 bases, with 11 bases lying between them. CDR1 LNHNV and CDR2 YYDKDF come from the germline V gene (reference sequence). The CDR3 has 14 residues. The CDR3 nucleotides read TGTGCCACCAGCCCCGACAAGAACAATCAGCCCCAGCATTTT. It is translated as CATSPDKNNQPQHF.

The V and J genes are TRBV28 and TRBJ2-5, with D possibly TRBD1 on 5 matching bases. CDR3 length: 15 residues. V lost 6 bases, J lost 2 bases, and 16 bases lay in between. Germline-derived CDR1 and CDR2 are MDHEN and SYDVKM. The chain's CDR3 is CASRPHQGTQETQYF. CDR3 nucleotide sequence: TGTGCCAGCAGGCCTCACCAGGGAACTCAAGAGACCCAGTACTTC.

V is TRBV24-1 and J is TRBJ2-5; TRBD2 matches at 7 bases. The CDR3 consists of 15 residues. CDR1 KGHDR and CDR2 SFDVKD come from the germline V gene. V lost 4 bases and J lost 4; bases outside the gene matches: 8. The CDR3 region is CATSDLGGELETQYF. The CDR3 DNA sequence: TGTGCCACCAGTGACCTGGGAGGGGAGCTAGAGACCCAGTACTTC.

The sample holds a few counts of this clone. The gene calls are TRBV11-2 and TRBJ2-7; tentative D call: TRBD1 (5 bases). The CDR3 totals 15 residues. Trimming removed 0 bases at V and 0 bases at J, with 9 bases between. CDR1 is SGHAT and CDR2 is FQNNGV in the germline V gene. CDR3 sequence reads: CASSLEPGNSYEQYF. CDR3 nucleotides: TGTGCCAGCAGCTTAGAGCCAGGGAACTCCTACGAGCAGTACTTC.

This clone was found once. The chain carries TRBV2 and TRBJ1-5; 7 bases align to TRBD1. The CDR3 length is 14 residues. Germline assignment: CDR1 SNHLY and CDR2 FYNNEI. V lost 5 bases to trimming and J lost 1 base; unmatched junction nucleotides: 2. CDR3 nucleotide sequence: TGTGCCAGCAGTAAGACAGGGAGCAATCAGCCCCAGCATTTT. As protein: CASSKTGSNQPQHF.

This clone was picked up one time. The chain employs TRBV19 and TRBJ1-5; possible D gene TRBD1, 5 bases. The germline V and J ends were trimmed by 6 bases and 0 bases, with 15 bases remaining between them. Germline V gene data show CDR1 as LNHDA and CDR2 as SQIVND (reference sequence). The CDR3 runs 16 residues. CDR3 residues: CASSQETGVSNQPQHF. The CDR3 DNA follows: TGTGCCAGTAGCCAAGAGACGGGGGTTAGCAATCAGCCCCAGCATTTT. The whole variable domain, remainder taken from reference TRBV19 and TRBJ1-5, is DGGITQSPKYLFRKEGQNVTLSCEQNLNHDAMYWYRQDPGQGLRLIYYSQIVNDFQKGDIAEGYSVSREKKESFPLTVTSAQKNPTAFYLCASSQETGVSNQPQHFGDGTRLSIL.

The J gene is TRBJ2-1, the V gene TRBV3-1 (or the pseudogene TRBV3-2), with 7 bases that match TRBD2. The CDR3 contains 14 residues. With 1 base clipped from V and 13 bases from J, the junction kept 10 bases outside the gene matches. The germline CDR1 and CDR2 sequences are LGHDT and YNNKEL (reference sequence). The CDR3 nucleotides are TGTGCCAGCAGCCAAGGGAGCGGGACCAGGGTTCAGTTCTTC. Encoded protein: CASSQGSGTRVQFF.

The rearrangement joins TRBV30 to TRBJ1-1; 9 nucleotides align to TRBD1. V was clipped by 6 bases and J by 1 base; unmatched bases: 18. Per the germline V gene, CDR1 is GTSNPN and CDR2 is SVGIG (reference sequence). The CDR3 is made up of 18 amino acids. Written as DNA, the CDR3 is TGTGCCTGTAGGGTGGGGACAGGGTTGGGTCTCTGGAACACTGAAGCTTTCTTT. Protein sequence: CACRVGTGLGLWNTEAFF.

V gene TRBV2 combines with J gene TRBJ1-1; 7 bases line up with TRBD1. CDR3 length: 15 residues. Germline V gene lookup returns CDR1 SNHLY and CDR2 FYNNEI. With 6 bases clipped from V and 1 base from J, the junction kept 8 bases outside the gene matches. The CDR3 nucleotides read TGTGCCAGCAGCTGGACCGGGACAGAGAACACTGAAGCTTTCTTT. It specifies CASSWTGTENTEAFF.